A single sample gave rise to the 22 T cell receptor beta chains below, sequenced in a study of cytomegalovirus exposure and HLA in healthy donors. A multiplex PCR was run with 60 Vbeta primers and 13 Jbeta primers. Produced via immunoSEQ multiplex PCR; TCRdb's table is partial and in-frame only. Of about 170,000 clones detected, less than 80% appear once; the ten largest clones hold 0.7% to 0.8%. Source material: PBMCs. The receptors were gathered from a female donor in good health and CMV-seronegative.

The V call is TRBV4-2, the J call TRBJ2-2, with 8 nucleotides matching TRBD2. Germline loops: CDR1 LGHNA, CDR2 YNFKEQ. This CDR3 has 14 amino acids. The junction had 5 bases not matched to a gene; V was cut back by 4 bases and J by 7 bases. CDR3 nucleotides: TGTGCCAGCAGCCCGCGGGGGGAGGGCGGGGAGCTGTTTTTT. Translation gives CASSPRGEGGELFF.

The chain joins TRBV7-2 to TRBJ2-7, with D possibly being TRBD1 (6 bases). The V gene's germline CDR1 is SGHTA and CDR2 FQGNSA. CDR3 length: 14 amino acids. Trimming removed 4 bases at V and 2 bases at J, with 12 bases between. The CDR3 region has the DNA TGTGCCAGCAGCTCGCAACAGGGCCCCTACGAGCAGTACTTC. As protein: CASSSQQGPYEQYF.

The chain joins TRBV11-2 to TRBJ2-2; D not resolved. V was cut by 0 bases and J by 7 bases, with 9 bases left in between. Germline CDR1 is SGHAT and CDR2 is FQNNGV. The CDR3 spans 14 residues. CDR3 DNA sequence: TGTGCCAGCAGCTTAGATCGTCTGAGCGGGGAGCTGTTTTTT. Residues: CASSLDRLSGELFF. Supplemented by reference TRBV11-2 and TRBJ2-2, the full variable domain reads EAGVAQSPRYKIIEKRQSVAFWCNPISGHATLYWYQQILGQGPKLLIQFQNNGVVDDSQLPKDRFSAERLKGVDSTLKIQPAKLEDSAVYLCASSLDRLSGELFFGEGSRLTVL.

This clone is a singleton in its sample. V and J are TRBV9 and TRBJ2-3; 9 positions match TRBD2. The V and J ends lost 0 bases and 6 bases, in that order; junction bases with no gene match: 8. This CDR3 comprises 16 residues. Germline V gives CDR1 SGDLS, CDR2 YYNGEE. DNA for the CDR3: TGTGCCAGCAGCGTAGGGTTGCGGGGGGGCTGGGATACGCAGTATTTT. It translates to CASSVGLRGGWDTQYF. The full variable domain, its missing parts supplied by reference TRBV9 and TRBJ2-3, is DSGVTQTPKHLITATGQRVTLRCSPRSGDLSVYWYQQSLDQGLQFLIQYYNGEERAKGNILERFSAQQFPDLHSELNLSSLELGDSALYFCASSVGLRGGWDTQYFGPGTRLTVL.

The chain recombines TRBV7-3 with TRBJ1-2; 8 bases are shared with TRBD1. V lost 5 bases and J lost 5; bases outside the gene matches: 4. There are 13 residues in the CDR3. Germline V gene sequence: CDR1 SGHTA, CDR2 FQGTGA. The CDR3 protein is CASSPGQGYGYTF. DNA for the CDR3: TGTGCCAGCAGCCCTGGACAGGGTTATGGCTACACCTTC. Looking up the rest from reference TRBV7-3 and TRBJ1-2 gives the full variable domain: GAGVSQTPSNKVTEKGKYVELRCDPISGHTALYWYRQSLGQGPEFLIYFQGTGAADDSGLPNDRFFAVRPEGSVSTLKIQRTERGDSAVYLCASSPGQGYGYTFGSGTRLTVV.

Remarks on this clone: An end of the junction differs from the germline gene, which may be a read error. CDR3 residues: CASSQTNRGGAKNSQYF. In DNA, the CDR3 is TGTGCCAGCAGCCAGACAAACAGGGGGGGAGCCAAAAACAGTCAGTACTTC. This chain uses TRBV7-8 with TRBJ2-4, with D maybe TRBD1 (8 bases). CDR1 and CDR2 from the germline V gene are SGHVS and FQNEAQ. This CDR3 has 17 amino acids.

This clone was counted only a few times. The CDR3 region is CASGNRGKDTQYF. The CDR3 nucleotides read TGTGCCAGCGGCAACAGGGGTAAAGATACGCAGTATTTT. The rearrangement joins TRBV2 to TRBJ2-3; 7 bases are a match to TRBD1. From germline, CDR1 is SNHLY and CDR2 FYNNEI. CDR3 length: 13 amino acids. Unmatched junction bases numbered 7, after V lost 8 bases and J lost 5 bases. The whole variable domain, filled in from reference TRBV2 and TRBJ2-3, reads EPEVTQTPSHQVTQMGQEVILRCVPISNHLYFYWYRQILGQKVEFLVSFYNNEISEKSEIFDDQFSVERPDGSNFTLKIRSTKLEDSAMYFCASGNRGKDTQYFGPGTRLTVL.

This clone was picked up a small number of times. The gene calls are TRBV9 and TRBJ2-5, with 9 bases fitting TRBD1. Losses at the gene ends were 1 base for V and 5 bases for J; bases not matched to a gene: 3. CDR1 and CDR2 from the germline V gene are SGDLS and YYNGEE. The length of the CDR3 is 14 residues. This CDR3 reads CASSVQGTGETQYF. The CDR3 DNA reads TGTGCCAGCAGCGTACAAGGGACAGGGGAGACCCAGTACTTC.

This chain connects TRBV5-1 to TRBJ2-5; D is perhaps TRBD2 (5 bases). The last part of the DNA fits TRBJ2-7 better; the J call may be wrong. The CDR3 contains 12 residues. CDR1 is SGHRS, CDR2 YFSETQ, per germline. Here the CDR3 DNA reads TGCGCCAGCAGCTTGGAAGAGGGCGAGCAGTACTTC. Its translation is CASSLEEGEQYF.

This chain connects TRBV9 to TRBJ2-1, with 8 positions matching TRBD2. V lost 3 bases, J lost 6 bases, and 11 bases stayed unmatched. Germline CDR1 and CDR2: SGDLS and YYNGEE. The CDR3 spans 16 residues. Here the CDR3 DNA reads TGTGCCAGCAGCGCTGGCGGGGGGACCATTTCCAATGAGCAGTTCTTC. Its protein product is CASSAGGGTISNEQFF.

Worth noting for this clone: This same CDR3 is encoded by further DNA sequences in the sample. The chain combines TRBV5-1 with TRBJ2-7; 11 bases are shared with TRBD2. After removal of 0 bases from V and 4 bases from J, the junction contained 3 bases not matched to a gene. CDR3 length: 15 residues. From germline, CDR1 is SGHRS and CDR2 YFSETQ. In DNA form, the CDR3 reads TGCGCCAGCAGCTTGGGACTAGCGGGAATTTACGAGCAGTACTTC. This encodes CASSLGLAGIYEQYF.

The V call is TRBV11-3, the J call TRBJ2-5; D call uncertain. Trimming cost V 3 bases and J 1 base, with 6 bases left between them. The CDR3 extends over 13 amino acids. CDR1 and CDR2 (germline): SGHNT, YENEEA. This chain's CDR3 is CASSLGSQETQYF. DNA of the CDR3: TGTGCCAGCAGCTTGGGCAGCCAAGAGACCCAGTACTTC.

The chain is built from TRBV21-1 and TRBJ2-7; the table's D call TRBD1 went unverified against the DNA. TRBV21-1 is assigned pseudogene status. The CDR3 has 14 amino acids. The CDR3 is CASSKGTGHYEQYF. The CDR3 bases are TGTGCCAGCAGCAAAGGGACAGGCCACTACGAGCAGTACTTC.

The rearrangement links TRBV9 to TRBJ2-3, with D tentatively TRBD2 (5 bases). Germline values: CDR1 SGDLS, CDR2 YYNGEE. V was shortened by 3 bases and J by 0 bases, with 17 bases between the two germline ends. This CDR3 spans 17 amino acids. The CDR3 loop is CASSGREGGPSTDTQYF. The DNA for the CDR3 is TGTGCCAGCAGCGGCCGGGAAGGCGGACCAAGCACAGATACGCAGTATTTT.

This clone was seen a single time. V usage is TRBV13 and J usage is TRBJ2-2; tentatively, D is TRBD1 (5 bases). Trimming removed 3 bases from V and 1 base from J, with 12 bases in between. Germline assignment: CDR1 PRHDT and CDR2 FYEKMQ (reference sequence). CDR3 length: 16 amino acids. The CDR3 spells CASSLAPQGNTGELFF. CDR3 DNA sequence: TGTGCCAGCAGCTTGGCTCCCCAGGGGAACACCGGGGAGCTGTTTTTT.

This clone has a handful of counts. The chain is built from TRBV9 and TRBJ1-6; D not certain. Trimming stripped 4 bases from V and 10 bases from J, with 18 bases between. CDR3 length equals 15 residues. Germline V gives CDR1 SGDLS, CDR2 YYNGEE. DNA for the CDR3: TGTGCCAGCAGCTCGGGGAGGGCTGCGGGATCACCCCTCCACTTT. This encodes CASSSGRAAGSPLHF.

The chain links TRBV29-1 to TRBJ2-2; 7 bases map to TRBD1. With 7 bases clipped from V and 2 bases from J, the junction kept 4 bases outside the gene matches. This CDR3 comprises 13 residues. The germline gives CDR1 SQVTM, CDR2 ANQGSEA. The CDR3 DNA reads TGCAGCGCCGGGACAGCTAACACCGGGGAGCTGTTTTTT. Translating it yields CSAGTANTGELFF.

Here the CDR3 DNA reads TGTGCCAGCAGTTCCCCCAGGAATCCCCCCTATGGCTACACCTTC. Protein: CASSSPRNPPYGYTF. This chain uses TRBV6-5 with TRBJ1-2; D is undetermined. Germline CDR1 and CDR2: MNHEY and SVGAGI. This CDR3 has 15 residues. The V gene lost 4 bases and the J gene lost 4 bases, with 16 bases spanning the gap.

The chain is built from TRBV9 and TRBJ1-1, with D perhaps TRBD1 (6 bases). CDR3 length equals 17 residues. The V end was cut by 0 bases, the J end by 2 bases, with 17 bases between. Germline V gene data show CDR1 as SGDLS and CDR2 as YYNGEE. CDR3 DNA sequence: TGTGCCAGCAGCGTAGGTTGGGACACGGGTCTTAACACTGAAGCTTTCTTT. Translated, it gives CASSVGWDTGLNTEAFF.

The chain employs TRBV19 and TRBJ1-5; no clear D gene. The CDR3 is 16 amino acids. The germline V gene has CDR1 LNHDA and CDR2 SQIVND (reference sequence). Trimming shortened V by 6 bases and J by 2 bases, and 17 bases separated the two germline ends. The CDR3 spells CASSLGRVGGNQPQHF. The DNA for the CDR3 is TGTGCCAGTAGCCTCGGGAGGGTGGGCGGCAATCAGCCCCAGCATTTT.

Here the CDR3 DNA reads TGTGCCAGTAGCCCGAGGGACAGCCCCCTCGGCTACACCTTC. It translates to CASSPRDSPLGYTF. The rearrangement joins TRBV19 to TRBJ1-2; 7 positions match TRBD1. This CDR3 has 14 residues. Per the germline V gene, CDR1 is LNHDA and CDR2 is SQIVND (reference sequence). V dropped 6 bases and J dropped 8; count of bases not matched to a gene: 12.

The V call is TRBV2, the J call TRBJ2-1, with TRBD1 matching over 10 bases. The V gene's germline CDR1 is SNHLY and CDR2 FYNNEI. J lost 3 bases, V lost 6 bases, and 5 bases had no gene match. The CDR3 contains 15 residues. CDR3 sequence: CASREGQGHYNEQFF. The CDR3 nucleotides are TGTGCCAGCAGGGAGGGACAGGGGCACTACAATGAGCAGTTCTTC.